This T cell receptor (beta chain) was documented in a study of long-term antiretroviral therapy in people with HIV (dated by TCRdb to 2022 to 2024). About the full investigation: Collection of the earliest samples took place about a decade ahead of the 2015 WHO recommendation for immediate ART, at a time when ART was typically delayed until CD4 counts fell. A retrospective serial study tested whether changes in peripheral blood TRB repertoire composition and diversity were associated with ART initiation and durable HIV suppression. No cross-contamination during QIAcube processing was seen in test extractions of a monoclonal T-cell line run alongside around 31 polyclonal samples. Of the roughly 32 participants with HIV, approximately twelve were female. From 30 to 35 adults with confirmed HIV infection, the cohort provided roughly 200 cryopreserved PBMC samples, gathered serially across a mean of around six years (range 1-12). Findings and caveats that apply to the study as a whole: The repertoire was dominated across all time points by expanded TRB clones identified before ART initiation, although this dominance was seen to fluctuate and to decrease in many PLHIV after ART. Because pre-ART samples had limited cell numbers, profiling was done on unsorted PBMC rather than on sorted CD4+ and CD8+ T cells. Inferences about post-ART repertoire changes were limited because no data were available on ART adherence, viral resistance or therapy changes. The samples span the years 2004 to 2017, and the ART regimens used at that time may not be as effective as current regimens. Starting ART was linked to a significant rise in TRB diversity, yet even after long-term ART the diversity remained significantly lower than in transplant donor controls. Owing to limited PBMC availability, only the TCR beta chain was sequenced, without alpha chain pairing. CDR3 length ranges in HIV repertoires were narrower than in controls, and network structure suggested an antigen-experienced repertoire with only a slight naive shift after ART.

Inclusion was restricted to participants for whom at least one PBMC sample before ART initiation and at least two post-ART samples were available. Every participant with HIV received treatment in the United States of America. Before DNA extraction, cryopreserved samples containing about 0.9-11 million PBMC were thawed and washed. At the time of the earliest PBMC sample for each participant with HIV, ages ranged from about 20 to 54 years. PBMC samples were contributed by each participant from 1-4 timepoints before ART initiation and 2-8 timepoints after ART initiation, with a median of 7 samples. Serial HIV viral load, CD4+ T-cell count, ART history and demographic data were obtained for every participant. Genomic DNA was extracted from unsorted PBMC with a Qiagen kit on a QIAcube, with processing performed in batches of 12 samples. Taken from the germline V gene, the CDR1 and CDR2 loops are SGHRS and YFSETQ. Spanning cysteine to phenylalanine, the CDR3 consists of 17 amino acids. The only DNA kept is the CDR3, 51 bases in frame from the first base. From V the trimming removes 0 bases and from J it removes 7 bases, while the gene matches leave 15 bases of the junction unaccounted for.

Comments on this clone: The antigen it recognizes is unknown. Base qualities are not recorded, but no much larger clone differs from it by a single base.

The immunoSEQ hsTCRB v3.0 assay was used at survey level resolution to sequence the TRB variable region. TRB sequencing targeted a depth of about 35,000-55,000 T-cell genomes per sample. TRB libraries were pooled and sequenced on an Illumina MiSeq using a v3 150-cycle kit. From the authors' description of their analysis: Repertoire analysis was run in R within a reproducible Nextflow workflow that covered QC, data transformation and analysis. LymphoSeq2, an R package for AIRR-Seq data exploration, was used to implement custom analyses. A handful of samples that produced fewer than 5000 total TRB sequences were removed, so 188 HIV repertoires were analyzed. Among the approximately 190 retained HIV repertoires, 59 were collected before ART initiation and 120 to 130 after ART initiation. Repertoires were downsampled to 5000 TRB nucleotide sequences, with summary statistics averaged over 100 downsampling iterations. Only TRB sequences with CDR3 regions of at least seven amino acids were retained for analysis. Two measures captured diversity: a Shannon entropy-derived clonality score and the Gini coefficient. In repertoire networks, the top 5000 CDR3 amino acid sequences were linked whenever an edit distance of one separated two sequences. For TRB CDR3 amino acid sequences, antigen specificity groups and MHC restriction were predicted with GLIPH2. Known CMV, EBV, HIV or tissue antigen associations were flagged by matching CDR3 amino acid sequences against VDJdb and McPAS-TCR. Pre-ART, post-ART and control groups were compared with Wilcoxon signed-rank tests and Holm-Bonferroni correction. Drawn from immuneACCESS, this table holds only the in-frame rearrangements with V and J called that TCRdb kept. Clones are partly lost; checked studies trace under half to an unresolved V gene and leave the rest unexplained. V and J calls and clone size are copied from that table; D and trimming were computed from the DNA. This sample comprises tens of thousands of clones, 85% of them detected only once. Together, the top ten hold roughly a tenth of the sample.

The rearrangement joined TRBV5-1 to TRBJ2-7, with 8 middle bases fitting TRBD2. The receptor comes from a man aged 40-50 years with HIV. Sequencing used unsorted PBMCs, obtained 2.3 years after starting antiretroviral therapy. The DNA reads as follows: TGCGCCAGCAGCTTGGCGGGGGGGACCCCATTTCGAGGAGAGCAGTACTTC. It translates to CASSLAGGTPFRGEQYF.